The 10 T cell receptor beta chains presented below share a single source sample, sequenced in a study of PD-1 blockade in classical Hodgkin lymphoma. Every single patient, without exception, relapsed after autologous stem cell transplantation, and brentuximab vedotin exposure varied. TCRdb's table, derived via immunoSEQ multiplex PCR, lists solely in-frame clones and lacks some. This table holds around 13,000 clones, around nine tenths found once. The sample consisted of peripheral blood mononuclear cells (PBMCs), taken at baseline. These receptors came from a human donor with classical Hodgkin lymphoma.

J is TRBJ1-5 and V is TRBV15; D gene uncertain. This CDR3 region has 14 residues. Trimming shortened V by 5 bases and J by 2 bases, and 10 bases separated the two germline ends. Germline CDR1 LNHNV, CDR2 YYDKDF (reference sequence). DNA for the CDR3: TGTGCCACCAGCTCTCGGATGGGCAATCAGCCCCAGCATTTT. This codes for CATSSRMGNQPQHF.

The J gene is TRBJ2-7, the V gene TRBV5-1; unclear D gene. Per germline, CDR1 SGHRS and CDR2 YFSETQ. The CDR3 extends over 13 amino acids. Trimming stripped 0 bases from V and 7 bases from J, with 11 bases between. For the CDR3, the DNA is TGCGCCAGCAGCTTGGAAGGGTTGGGTGAGCAGTACTTC. This gives the protein CASSLEGLGEQYF.

This chain joins TRBV7-9 and TRBJ2-7; a weak D match, TRBD2 (5 bases). The V gene's germline CDR1 is SEHNR and CDR2 FQNEAQ (reference sequence). This CDR3 has 12 residues. The V gene lost 5 bases and the J gene lost 3 bases, with 8 bases spanning the gap. CDR3 sequence reads: CASSNGDYEQYF. The CDR3 DNA follows: TGTGCCAGCAGCAACGGGGACTACGAGCAGTACTTC.

J is TRBJ2-1 and V is TRBV5-1; the D gene is possibly TRBD2 (5 bases). V dropped 1 base and J dropped 0 bases, with 11 bases sitting between them. Looked up from germline, CDR1 is SGHRS and CDR2 is YFSETQ. CDR3 size: 16 residues. The CDR3 DNA follows: TGCGCCAGCAGCTTGCTAAGCGGAAACTCCTACAATGAGCAGTTCTTC. Its protein product is CASSLLSGNSYNEQFF.

This chain joins TRBV5-5 and TRBJ2-7; the D gene is possibly TRBD1 (7 bases). The CDR3 runs 16 residues. With 3 bases removed from V and 0 bases from J, the gap between germline ends came to 16 bases. The germline CDR1 and CDR2 sequences are SGHKS and YYEKEE (reference sequence). Here the CDR3 reads CASSWEAGTASYEQYF. The CDR3 DNA reads as TGTGCCAGCAGCTGGGAGGCCGGGACAGCCTCCTACGAGCAGTACTTC.

The rearrangement uses TRBV5-6 and TRBJ1-2, with D unclear. V gave up 0 bases and J gave up 9 bases, with 12 bases separating them. The CDR3 is 13 amino acids. Per the germline V gene, CDR1 is SGHDT and CDR2 is YYEEEE. CDR3 amino acids: CASSLAGSLRYTF. CDR3 DNA: TGTGCCAGCAGCTTGGCGGGGTCCCTCCGCTACACCTTC.

V usage is TRBV20-1 and J usage is TRBJ2-1, with D unresolved. The V end lost 3 bases, the J end lost 4 bases, and 4 bases lay between the germline ends. CDR3 length equals 11 residues. Germline-derived CDR1 and CDR2 are DFQATT and SNEGSKA (reference sequence). CDR3 nucleotide sequence: TGCAGTGCTAGTGGATACAATGAGCAGTTCTTC. Its protein product is CSASGYNEQFF.

For the CDR3, the DNA is TGCGCCAGCAGCTTGGTTGGGGACCCAACTAATGAAAAACTGTTTTTT. It translates to CASSLVGDPTNEKLFF. V is TRBV5-1 and J is TRBJ1-4; D might be TRBD1 (5 bases). The CDR3 consists of 16 residues. Germline CDR1 SGHRS, CDR2 YFSETQ. Trimming left V 0 bases short and J 0 bases short, with 9 bases between.

The CDR3 region has the DNA TGTGCCAGCAGCTTAGTACTCACAGGGGAGGATGGCTACACCTTC. Residues: CASSLVLTGEDGYTF. The V and J genes are TRBV7-9 and TRBJ1-2, with 7 bases identical to TRBD1. This CDR3 has 15 residues. V was pared by 1 base and J by 6 bases, with 8 bases of the junction left unmatched. CDR1 SEHNR and CDR2 FQNEAQ come from the germline V gene (reference sequence).

This chain uses TRBV6-5 with TRBJ1-5; TRBD1 matches 7 bases. Trimming removed 7 bases from V and 7 bases from J; junction bases left unmatched: 4. Germline CDR1 is MNHEY and CDR2 is SVGAGI. The CDR3 loop spans 12 amino acids. Here the CDR3 reads CASMDRNQPQHF. CDR3 nucleotide sequence: TGTGCCAGCATGGACAGGAACCAGCCCCAGCATTTT.